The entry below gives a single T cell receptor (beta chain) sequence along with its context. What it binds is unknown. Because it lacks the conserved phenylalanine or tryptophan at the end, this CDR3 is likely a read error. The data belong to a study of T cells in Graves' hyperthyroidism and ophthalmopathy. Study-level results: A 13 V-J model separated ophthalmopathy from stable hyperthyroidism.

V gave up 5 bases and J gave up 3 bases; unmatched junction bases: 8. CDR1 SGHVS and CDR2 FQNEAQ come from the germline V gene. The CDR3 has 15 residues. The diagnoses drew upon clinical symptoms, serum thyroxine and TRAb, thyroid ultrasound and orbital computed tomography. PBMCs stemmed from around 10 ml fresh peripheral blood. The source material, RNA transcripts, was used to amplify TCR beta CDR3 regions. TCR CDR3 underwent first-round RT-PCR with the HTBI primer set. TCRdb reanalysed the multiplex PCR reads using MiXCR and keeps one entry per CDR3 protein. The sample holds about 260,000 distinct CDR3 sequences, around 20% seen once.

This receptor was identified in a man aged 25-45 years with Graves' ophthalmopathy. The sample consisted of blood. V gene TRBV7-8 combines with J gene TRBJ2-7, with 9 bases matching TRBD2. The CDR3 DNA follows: TGTGCCAGCAGCCCACGAGCGGGAGGACTCTACGAGCAGTACCTC. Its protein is CASSPRAGGLYEQYL.